The present TCR beta chain was sequenced within a study of cytomegalovirus exposure and HLA in healthy donors (TCRdb year 2017). Background on the whole study: An earlier analysis of about 560 of the donors reported 276 Gb of sequence data and 117 million unique TCR beta sequences obtained from roughly 180 million T cells. In a later analysis, previously published TCR beta repertoires from 500 to 750 donors were re-analyzed and high-resolution HLA genotyping was added so that TCR occurrence patterns could be studied. Rather than drawing on any new phenotypic data, the later analysis identified candidate immune exposures from TCR beta sequences and the way those sequences occurred across donors. HLA typing included class I and class II loci at four-digit resolution. To predict cytomegalovirus infection status, the study combined high-throughput TCR immunosequencing, statistical association of individual TCRs with disease status, and machine learning. The T cell repertoires of 666 subjects were profiled by immunosequencing and related to cytomegalovirus serostatus. The study aimed to test whether signatures of past pathogen exposure could be identified by cataloging public T cell receptors. Genome-wide SNP genotypes for about 60% of the 666 donors were used in a later genetic analysis, which treated that subset as a discovery cohort. All discovery cohort repertoires had been generated using a single sequencing platform. An early release covering more than 500 HLA-typed donors comprised 300 to 350 gigabases of sequencing data and 85 million to 100 million unique TCR sequences. Of the roughly 430 genotyped donors, approximately 82% fell in the genetic ancestry cluster associated with self-reported Caucasian donors. An earlier analysis of nearly 600 of the donors applied high-throughput TCR beta sequencing to assess whether each TCR beta V gene segment acted as functional or pseudogenic. Donor age, sex, ethnicity and CMV serostatus were compiled alongside the repertoire data. A separate validation cohort of about 110 different subjects was used in addition to the approximately 670-subject first cohort. Because of strong linkage in the cohort, four or five DR-DQ haplotypes were treated as single units for association and clustering. Across some 400 genotyped donors of the cohort, an average of about 240,000 unique TCR beta nucleotide sequences per donor were sequenced, and roughly 17% of those sequences were non-productive. The number of typed donors differed by locus: about 620-640 for A, B, C, DRB1 and DQB1; 522 for DQA1; approximately 600 for DPA1; and roughly 470 for DPB1.

Worth noting for this clone: Its specific antigen is unknown. It has no much larger one-base neighbor in the sample; base qualities were not kept.

The V end loses 4 bases and the J end loses 0 bases, and a stretch of 15 bases separates them. Via the germline V gene, CDR1 is SQVTM and CDR2 ANQGSEA. Measured from the cysteine to the phenylalanine, the CDR3 is 15 residues long. This entry keeps only the CDR3 DNA: 45 bases, framed from base 1. On the study overall, not on this receptor specifically: Some IMGT-functional V segments, including TRBV6-2 and TRBV6-3, could not be told apart with the 87-base-pair reads, so those segments were excluded. According to a later analysis, parvovirus B19, influenza, CMV and Epstein-Barr virus appeared linked to several top co-occurrence clusters. CMV serostatus was the only immune exposure information available for the cohort. It was suggested by the authors that the approach could potentially be generalized to other disease states and immunological phenotypes. In this cohort, only TCR beta chains were sequenced, and detectable features were limited by the absence of alpha or paired-chain data. The earlier analysis of around 600 of the donors excluded approximately 17 rarely observed V segments, including chromosome 9 orphons, because counts were too low. Linkage disequilibrium might explain the correlated functional status among segregating V segments, but an unknown experimental factor could not be ruled out. At a false discovery rate of 0.05, a later analysis linked fewer than 20,000 TCR beta sequences to specific HLA alleles. The classifier was reported to diagnose cytomegalovirus status with high specificity and sensitivity in both the original cohort and the validation cohort. The study listed 164 TCR beta chains as associated with cytomegalovirus. An earlier analysis of some 590 of the donors showed that most TCR beta V segments appeared in productive rearrangements either about 87% or about 30% of the time, which broadly matched IMGT annotations. Because some donors lacked HLA typing at each locus, the association tests relied only on the typed subset. A later analysis found that TCR association rates varied across HLA loci, with DRB1 alleles showing the most associated TCRs and HLA-C alleles the fewest. In a later analysis, most CMV-associated TCR beta chains were found to appear HLA-restricted, with HLA associations seemingly driven largely by CMV exposure. Presence/absence analyses assumed roughly uniform sequencing depth across donors, an assumption that may not hold. In a later genetic analysis, fewer N-insertions in productive TCRs were reported among donors in an Asian-associated ancestry cluster than the roughly 710-donor mean. V-gene and J-gene trimming of TCR beta chains was associated with a missense DCLRE1C variant in a later genetic analysis, and the association was replicated in an independent cohort. Strong co-occurrence of HLA alleles, especially DR and DQ, made assigning TCR associations to individual alleles difficult. A further reported finding was that TCR beta sequences accurately predicted the HLA-A and HLA-B alleles for most subjects in the first cohort. Compared with equally common non-associated chains, HLA-associated TCR beta chains in a later analysis were more clonally expanded and had lower generation probabilities. Most TCR sequences were seen in very few donors, while some public TCRs were found in many individuals. A few of the identified cytomegalovirus-associated TCR beta chains were confirmed in vitro to be specific for cytomegalovirus antigens. A group of highly shared sequence variants was considered likely to be a technical artifact of the sequencing pipeline.

The library was made by the immunoSEQ multiplex PCR assay. A mixture of 60 forward primers for TCR Vbeta segments and 13 reverse primers for TCR Jbeta segments was used in the multiplex PCR. Amplification of the CDR3 region of rearranged TCR beta genes was performed with a multiplex PCR assay on genomic DNA. The Illumina HiSeq System was used to sequence the amplified TCR beta libraries as 87-base-pair reads. As for the authors' bioinformatics: A later analysis tallied 70 million to 100 million unique TCR beta chains across the approximately 670 repertoires, and roughly 11 million of those chains were shared by two or more donors. A nearest-neighbor algorithm error-corrected the raw reads and collapsed the reads into unique sequences, merging closely related sequences to remove PCR and sequencing errors. Alignment of CDR3 sequences to IMGT reference sequences was used to assign V, D and J gene segments. Each retained sequence needed at least a six-nucleotide match to both a V gene segment and a J gene segment. Rearrangements were classified as productive when the CDR3 lacked stop codons and remained in frame with V and J, and all other rearrangements were classified as non-productive. CDR3 was defined according to IMGT convention as the region running from the second conserved V-encoded cysteine to the conserved J-encoded phenylalanine. In an earlier analysis of some 550 of the donors, sequences lacking an unambiguous match to a single V gene segment were excluded. In an earlier analysis of several hundred of the donors, V segments were called functional above 56.7% productive rearrangements and were called segregating when the between-donor standard deviation exceeded 5%. To diagnose cytomegalovirus status from the catalog of TCR beta chain sequences, a statistical classification framework was built. In a later analysis, V and J genes were assigned by comparing TCR nucleotide sequences against IMGT/GENE-DB human TR gene sequences. The TCRdist pipeline was used in a later analysis to assign CDR3 sequences and most-parsimonious VDJ recombination scenarios. In a later analysis, each TCR beta chain was defined by its CDR3 amino acid sequence together with its V-gene family, and reads lacking a unique V-gene family were excluded. In a later analysis, 500 to 650 highly shared, low-generation-probability nucleotide sequences were removed to address suspected cross-contamination and a sequencing artifact. A later analysis calculated a clonal expansion index for each public chain from normalized within-repertoire ranks of inferred template counts. A later analysis computed generation probabilities with a VDJ recombination model fitted to out-of-frame rearrangements, and checked the results against IGoR. In a later analysis, TCR-TCR, TCR-HLA and TCR-CMV co-occurrence was scored with hypergeometric tests, and a repertoire-size bias correction was applied to TCR pairs. A later analysis estimated false discovery rates by permuting HLA or CMV assignments 20 times. A later analysis grouped co-occurring TCRs with DBSCAN, adding TCRdist sequence similarity when clustering within HLA-allele-positive subsets. Repertoires with fewer than 30,000 or more than 120,000 public chains were left out of co-occurrence clustering, as were about 5 repertoires with anomalous nucleotide sharing. Not all clones reach the TCRdb copy of this immuneACCESS table, which keeps in-frame sequences only. Checked studies attribute under half of the gap to unresolved V genes and leave the rest unexplained. V, J and clone size reflect that table, while D and trimming were determined from the DNA. The sample includes around 140,000 clones, with roughly 74% observed a single time. Around 5.9% of the sample comes from the top ten.

The cohort comprised several hundred healthy bone marrow donors. At the time of sampling, every cohort member was nominally healthy, though immune exposures that went unrecorded were likely present. The donor tested CMV seropositive, placing the donor among the 250 to 350 seropositive members of the cohort. Each donor provided a peripheral blood sample, and peripheral blood mononuclear cells were used for TCR beta sequencing. Genomic DNA was extracted from the blood cell samples with the Qiagen DNeasy Blood Extraction Kit. The specimen sequenced was PBMCs. The sequence was obtained from a woman between 40 and 55 years old in good health and CMV-seropositive. The sequence joins TRBV29-1 to TRBJ1-1, with a tentative D gene TRBD1 over 6 matching bases. The DNA sequence follows: TGCAGCGTTGGCCCCGGACAGAGCATGAACACTGAAGCTTTCTTT. The translation is CSVGPGQSMNTEAFF.